This passage covers 11 T cell receptor beta chains from one sample sequenced in a study of blood T cell repertoires in COVID-19. Sequenced by immunoSEQ multiplex PCR; TCRdb stores in-frame clones only, minus some. This table holds around 13,000 clones, 80% to 90% found once. Sequencing was done on a sample of peripheral blood. The origin of the receptors is a human donor in a cohort sampled during active COVID-19.

This chain links TRBV11-3 with TRBJ2-1; the match to TRBD1 covers 8 bases. CDR1 and CDR2 from the germline V gene are SGHNT and YENEEA. The CDR3 covers 17 residues. V dropped 3 bases and J dropped 6; count of bases not matched to a gene: 13. CDR3 loop: CASSLVTGVILGNEQFF. CDR3 nucleotides: TGTGCCAGCAGCTTGGTGACAGGGGTGATTTTAGGCAATGAGCAGTTCTTC.

The chain is built from TRBV6-4 and TRBJ2-3; D is perhaps TRBD1 (5 bases). This CDR3 spans 13 amino acids. The germline V and J ends were trimmed by 6 bases and 6 bases, with 13 bases remaining between them. CDR1 is MRHNA, CDR2 SNTAGT, per germline. As DNA, the CDR3 is TGTGCCAGCAGCCCAACAGGAAAGGATACGCAGTATTTT. It is translated as CASSPTGKDTQYF.

The chain couples TRBV2 to TRBJ1-5; a weak D match, TRBD1 (5 bases). Germline CDR1 and CDR2: SNHLY and FYNNEI. The ends were cut back, 6 bases at V and 9 bases at J, with 15 bases in the middle. The CDR3 spans 13 residues. CDR3 loop: CASSVDGGRPQHF. The CDR3 DNA follows: TGTGCCAGCAGCGTAGACGGGGGACGGCCCCAGCATTTT.

Written as DNA, the CDR3 is TGCGCCAGCAGCCCCCGACTCCCGGGACTAGCGGGGGGACTAAACATTCAGTACTTC. Its protein product is CASSPRLPGLAGGLNIQYF. The chain has TRBV4-1 and TRBJ2-4, with 15 positions matching TRBD2. Per the germline V gene, CDR1 is MGHRA and CDR2 is YSYEKL. Unmatched junction bases numbered 13, after V lost 4 bases and J lost 6 bases. CDR3 length: 19 residues.

The chain joins TRBV3-1 (or the pseudogene TRBV3-2) to TRBJ1-1; 7 bases agree with TRBD1. The CDR3 length is 18 residues. J gave up 0 bases and V 0 bases, and 10 bases lay outside the gene matches. Germline CDR1 is LGHDT and CDR2 is YNNKEL (reference sequence). The CDR3 region has the DNA TGTGCCAGCAGCCAAGACCCCTGTGAGGGGGCGTTGAACACTGAAGCTTTCTTT. Translated: CASSQDPCEGALNTEAFF.

The chain links TRBV5-1 to TRBJ2-1; possibly TRBD2 for D (5 bases). The ends were cut back, 0 bases at V and 0 bases at J, with 10 bases in the middle. The germline V gene has CDR1 SGHRS and CDR2 YFSETQ. This CDR3 is built from 16 residues. Here the CDR3 DNA reads TGCGCCAGCAGCTTGGCCCCGAGCGGCTCCTACAATGAGCAGTTCTTC. Translation: CASSLAPSGSYNEQFF.

The chain carries TRBV3-1 (or the pseudogene TRBV3-2) and TRBJ2-7, with 9 positions matching TRBD2. This CDR3 contains 16 residues. Germline lookup yields CDR1 LGHDT and CDR2 YNNKEL (reference sequence). The ends lost 6 bases at V and 4 bases at J; junction bases unmatched: 13. DNA of the CDR3: TGTGCCAGCAGAGGCGGGGGGGCTAGCGGGATGTACGAGCAGTACTTC. Its translation: CASRGGGASGMYEQYF.

There are a few counts of this clone. The chain joins TRBV21-1 to TRBJ1-6. TRBV21-1 has pseudogene status. CDR3 length equals 10 residues. DNA for the CDR3: TGTGCCAGCATCTATTCACCCCTCCACTTT. Its protein product is CASIYSPLHF.

The chain joins TRBV4-2 to TRBJ2-3; the D gene is possibly TRBD2 (7 bases). This CDR3 has 14 amino acids. Germline-derived CDR1 and CDR2 are LGHNA and YNFKEQ. Trimming removed 3 bases from V and 3 bases from J, with 10 bases in between. The CDR3 protein is CASSQKGGTDTQYF. The CDR3 coding sequence is TGTGCCAGCAGCCAGAAGGGGGGGACAGATACGCAGTATTTT.

The gene calls are TRBV5-4 and TRBJ2-3; D possibly corresponds to TRBD1 (5 bases). There are 15 residues in the CDR3. In germline, CDR1 is SGHNT, CDR2 YYREEE (reference sequence). The germline V and J ends were trimmed by 4 bases and 0 bases, with 12 bases remaining between them. CDR3 DNA: TGTGCCAGCAGCCGGCAGACAGTTAGCACAGATACGCAGTATTTT. Translating it yields CASSRQTVSTDTQYF.

The V call is TRBV11-2, the J call TRBJ1-4, with D unresolved. The CDR3 has 14 residues. Trimming shortened V by 4 bases and J by 0 bases, and 6 bases separated the two germline ends. Germline assignment: CDR1 SGHAT and CDR2 FQNNGV. CDR3 amino acids: CASSSGTTNEKLFF. CDR3 coding DNA: TGTGCCAGCAGCTCCGGGACAACTAATGAAAAACTGTTTTTT.